A selection of T cell receptor beta chains follows, all from one sample in a study of cytomegalovirus exposure and HLA in healthy donors. Here immunoSEQ multiplex PCR was the method, and the copy in TCRdb shows in-frame clones only, minus some. This table holds over 150,000 clones, 85% found once. The sample comprised PBMCs. The receptor source for this set is a young man in good health and CMV-seropositive. Both conserved end residues are part of each CDR3. The order of the fields is D gene, J gene, V gene, CDR3 protein, CDR3 DNA. The D gene is left open where the match is weak.

TRBD1	TRBJ1-3	TRBV28	CASRQGAGNTIYF	TGTGCCAGCAGGCAGGGGGCAGGAAACACCATATATTTT
-	TRBJ1-2	TRBV27	CASSLYGANGFGYTF	TGTGCCAGCAGTTTATATGGGGCTAACGGGTTCGGCTACACCTTC
TRBD2	TRBJ2-1	TRBV7-2	CASSLDPGGLKFF	TGTGCCAGCAGCTTAGATCCGGGAGGCTTGAAGTTCTTC
TRBD2	TRBJ2-3	TRBV12-5	CASGPGLAGSTDTQYF	TGTGCTAGTGGTCCCGGACTAGCGGGAAGCACAGATACGCAGTATTTT
-	TRBJ1-1	TRBV30	CACSWGGQAEAFF	TGTGCCTGCTCGTGGGGGGGGCAGGCTGAAGCTTTCTTT
-	TRBJ2-7	TRBV27	CASSKLTASPHEQYF	TGTGCCAGCAGTAAACTGACAGCTTCGCCCCACGAGCAGTACTTC
-	TRBJ1-1	TRBV11-2	CASSLGEDGTEAFF	TGTGCCAGCAGCTTAGGGGAGGACGGGACTGAAGCTTTCTTT
TRBD2	TRBJ2-1	TRBV27	CASSLSSGLAGGPGYYNEQFF	TGTGCCAGCAGTTTATCCTCGGGACTAGCGGGAGGACCTGGATACTACAATGAGCAGTTCTTC
TRBD2	TRBJ2-3	TRBV7-3	CASSPLTSGGATDTQYF	TGTGCCAGCAGCCCGTTGACTAGCGGGGGGGCCACAGATACGCAGTATTTT
TRBD1	TRBJ2-7	TRBV18	CASSPPVRGIYEQYF	TGTGCCAGCTCACCACCAGTCAGGGGGATCTACGAGCAGTACTTC
TRBD1	TRBJ2-3	TRBV27	CASSEPQGATDTQYF	TGTGCCAGCAGCGAACCACAGGGGGCGACAGATACGCAGTATTTT
TRBD1	TRBJ2-7	TRBV4-1	CASSQGQGAYEQYF	TGCGCCAGCAGCCAAGGACAGGGGGCCTACGAGCAGTACTTC
-	TRBJ1-2	TRBV6-5	CASSYTRGRHYGYTF	TGTGCCAGCAGTTACACCAGGGGCCGGCACTATGGCTACACCTTC